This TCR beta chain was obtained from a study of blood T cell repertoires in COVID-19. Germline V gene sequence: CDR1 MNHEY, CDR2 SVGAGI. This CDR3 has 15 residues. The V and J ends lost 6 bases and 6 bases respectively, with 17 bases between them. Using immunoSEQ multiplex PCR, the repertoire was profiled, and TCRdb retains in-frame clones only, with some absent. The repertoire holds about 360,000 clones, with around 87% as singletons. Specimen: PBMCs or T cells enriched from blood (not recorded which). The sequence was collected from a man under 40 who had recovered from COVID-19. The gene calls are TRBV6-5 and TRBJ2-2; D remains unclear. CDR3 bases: TGTGCCAGCAGCCTATCCAACCTACCTCCCGGGGAGCTGTTTTTT. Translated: CASSLSNLPPGELFF.